This T cell receptor (beta chain) originates from a study of CD8 T cells in Susac syndrome. Isolation of CD8+ and CD4+ T cells was performed negatively, whereas enrichment of TEMRA cells was done by FACS. Worth noting for this clonotype: Its antigen is currently unknown.

Points from the study as a whole: TEMRA cells and active patients showed peak Susac CD8+ clonal expansion.

A quantity of about 0.5 to 1 ug RNA underwent reverse transcription using random hexamers. In TCRdb, the immunoSEQ multiplex PCR reads were re-called with MiXCR into one record per CDR3 protein. The sample contains more than 100,000 distinct CDR3 sequences, about 95% of which appear only once. The V end lost 3 bases, the J end lost 8 bases, and 11 bases lay between the germline ends. CDR1 is MNHEY and CDR2 is SMNVEV in the germline V gene (reference sequence). The CDR3 is 13 residues long. Material for sequencing was CD8+ T cells from PBMCs. The receptor was derived from a human donor with Susac syndrome. This sequence joins TRBV27 and TRBJ2-4; no firm D call. The CDR3 DNA reads TGTGCCAGCAGTTTTGTACCCCCACACATTCAGTACTTC. This sequence encodes CASSFVPPHIQYF.